One sample yielded the 25 T cell receptor beta chains listed below, sequenced in a study of T-cell reconstitution after alpha-beta-depleted transplantation in children. Library preparation (for TCRbeta) was performed with unique molecular identifiers. TCRdb re-called the PCR reads with MiXCR, one entry per CDR3 protein. The table lists 150,000 to 250,000 distinct CDR3 sequences, 6.3% of them singletons. The specimen comprised PBMCs, sampled before TCRalphabeta/CD19-depleted stem cell transplant. The receptors here all came from a girl under three years old with combined immunodeficiency, due to receive a stem cell transplant.

The J gene is TRBJ1-2, the V gene TRBV29-1, with unresolved D. Trimming removed 5 bases from V and 4 bases from J, with 5 bases in between. Germline-derived CDR1 and CDR2 are SQVTM and ANQGSEA. The CDR3 totals 10 residues. The CDR3 region has the DNA TGCAGCGTTAACTCCTATGGCTACACCTTC. Amino acid sequence: CSVNSYGYTF. Full variable domain (rest looked up from reference TRBV29-1 and TRBJ1-2): SAVISQKPSRDICQRGTSLTIQCQVDSQVTMMFWYRQQPGQSLTLIATANQGSEATYESGFVIDKFPISRPNLTFSTLTVSNMSPEDSSIYLCSVNSYGYTFGSGTRLTVV.

This clonotype occurred many times. The gene calls are TRBV29-1 and TRBJ2-1, with TRBD2 as a possible D gene (5 bases). The CDR3 is 12 residues long. V was clipped by 7 bases and J by 8 bases, with 15 bases between them. Germline V lookup: CDR1 SQVTM, CDR2 ANQGSEA. The CDR3 protein is CSASEGEYEQFF. CDR3 in DNA: TGCAGCGCGTCAGAGGGAGAATATGAGCAGTTCTTC.

The table lists this clonotype with many counts. The gene calls are TRBV12-3 or TRBV12-4 and TRBJ2-7; 12 bases line up with TRBD2. Trimming took 6 bases from V and 7 from J; bases not matched to a gene: 10. The CDR3 is 15 residues long. CDR3 sequence: CASSLSSGREDEQYF. The CDR3 DNA sequence: TGTGCCAGCAGCCTCTCTAGCGGGAGGGAGGATGAGCAGTACTTC.

This clonotype was seen at least ten times. The chain uses TRBV20-1 and TRBJ2-5, with 8 bases lining up with TRBD1. The V segment lost 5 bases and the J segment 2 bases; nucleotides outside the gene matches: 19. CDR3 length equals 18 residues. In germline, CDR1 is DFQATT, CDR2 SNEGSKA (reference sequence). In DNA form, the CDR3 reads TGCAGTGCTCCTGCCCTGACAGGGGCGCCCCTTACACAAGAGACCCAGTACTTC. Translated: CSAPALTGAPLTQETQYF.

This clonotype was recorded many times. The chain combines TRBV11-2 with TRBJ2-7; D is undetermined. CDR1 and CDR2 from the germline V gene are SGHAT and FQNNGV. V was shortened by 0 bases and J by 3 bases, with 9 bases between the two germline ends. This CDR3 has 14 amino acids. The DNA of the CDR3 is TGTGCCAGCAGCTTAGAAATCACCTACTACGAGCAGTACTTC. Residues: CASSLEITYYEQYF.

V usage is TRBV9 and J usage is TRBJ2-3; 7 nucleotides agree with TRBD2. Germline V CDR1 and CDR2: SGDLS, YYNGEE. The J segment lost 5 bases and the V segment lost 0 bases, leaving 6 bases of the junction unmatched. The CDR3 has 15 amino acids. The CDR3 nucleotides are TGTGCCAGCAGCGTAGCTGGGCGGGAGAAAGATACGCAGTATTTT. This encodes CASSVAGREKDTQYF.

This clonotype was seen ten or more times. The rearrangement uses TRBV7-9 and TRBJ2-3; D is possibly TRBD1 (5 bases). The CDR3 sequence is 15 residues long. V dropped 6 bases and J dropped 4 bases, with 17 bases sitting between them. Germline-derived CDR1 and CDR2 are SEHNR and FQNEAQ (reference sequence). The CDR3 DNA follows: TGTGCCAGCAGTAATTCTCGCACCAGGGCAGATACGCAGTATTTT. Its translation is CASSNSRTRADTQYF.

Only a few counts were recorded for this clonotype. The CDR3 nucleotides read TGTGCCACCAGCAAGGCGCGACAGGGTCAGCCCCAGCATTTT. Amino acid sequence: CATSKARQGQPQHF. This chain uses TRBV15 with TRBJ1-5; 7 positions match TRBD1. The CDR3 contains 14 residues. CDR1 LNHNV and CDR2 YYDKDF come from the germline V gene (reference sequence). V was clipped by 4 bases and J by 6 bases; unmatched bases: 6.

There are a few counts of this clonotype. CDR3 protein: CATSGEGASQETQYF. For the CDR3, the DNA is TGTGCCACCAGTGGCGAGGGGGCATCCCAAGAGACCCAGTACTTC. The V call is TRBV24-1, the J call TRBJ2-5, with TRBD1 matching over 7 bases. Germline trimming cut 5 bases from V and 1 base from J; bases unmatched to any gene: 6. This CDR3 is 15 amino acids long. Germline values: CDR1 KGHDR, CDR2 SFDVKD.

This clonotype was observed many times. The chain uses TRBV5-1 and TRBJ2-1; D gene ambiguous. This CDR3 is built from 13 residues. CDR1 and CDR2 from the germline V gene are SGHRS and YFSETQ. Trimming took off 4 bases at V and 6 bases at J, with 11 bases between the two ends. The DNA for the CDR3 is TGCGCCAGCAGCCCGGGTATACTCAATGAGCAGTTCTTC. Its protein is CASSPGILNEQFF. The full variable domain, with the rest looked up from reference TRBV5-1 and TRBJ2-1, is KAGVTQTPRYLIKTRGQQVTLSCSPISGHRSVSWYQQTPGQGLQFLFEYFSETQRNKGNFPGRFSGRQFSNSRSEMNVSTLELGDSALYLCASSPGILNEQFFGPGTRLTVL.

At least ten counts were recorded for this clonotype. The chain employs TRBV27 and TRBJ2-2; possibly TRBD2 for D (6 bases). Trimming removed 7 bases from V and 6 bases from J, with 12 bases in between. Per germline, CDR1 MNHEY and CDR2 SMNVEV (reference sequence). There are 13 residues in the CDR3. CDR3 protein: CASTPGEAGELFF. CDR3 nucleotides: TGTGCCAGCACCCCGGGAGAGGCCGGGGAGCTGTTTTTT.

This clonotype was detected once. The chain links TRBV29-1 to TRBJ2-2, with D possibly matching TRBD1 (5 bases). CDR3 length: 14 residues. In germline, CDR1 is SQVTM, CDR2 ANQGSEA. Trimming stripped 6 bases from V and 5 bases from J, with 16 bases between. CDR3: CSVIGRVDTGELFF. The CDR3 DNA reads TGCAGCGTCATCGGCAGGGTGGATACCGGGGAGCTGTTTTTT.

This clonotype was seen many times. The chain combines TRBV29-1 with TRBJ1-1; TRBD1 matches 8 bases. CDR1 is SQVTM, CDR2 ANQGSEA, per germline. The CDR3 is made up of 14 amino acids. The V and J ends lost 3 bases and 3 bases, in that order; junction bases with no gene match: 6. The CDR3, as DNA: TGCAGCGTTGAGGGGACAGGCGGGGACACTGAAGCTTTCTTT. Protein sequence: CSVEGTGGDTEAFF.

In its sample, this clonotype was seen many times. In nucleotides, the CDR3 is TGTGCCAGCAGCTCAATAGCGGGGGGGCCGTTCAATGAGCAGTTCTTC. This encodes CASSSIAGGPFNEQFF. J is TRBJ2-1 and V is TRBV5-6, with 11 bases identical to TRBD2. The germline gives CDR1 SGHDT, CDR2 YYEEEE. The V and J ends lost 3 bases and 6 bases, in that order; junction bases with no gene match: 8. The CDR3 has 16 amino acids. Filled out from reference TRBV5-6 and TRBJ2-1, the complete variable domain reads DAGVTQSPTHLIKTRGQQVTLRCSPKSGHDTVSWYQQALGQGPQFIFQYYEEEERQRGNFPDRFSGHQFPNYSSELNVNALLLGDSALYLCASSSIAGGPFNEQFFGPGTRLTVL.

This clonotype has a count of ten or more. The rearrangement uses TRBV5-1 and TRBJ1-1; D remains unclear. V lost 1 base and J 1 base, leaving 8 bases between the germline ends. Germline values: CDR1 SGHRS, CDR2 YFSETQ. The CDR3 spans 14 residues. The CDR3 sequence: CASSLWYTNTEAFF. CDR3 bases: TGCGCCAGCAGCTTGTGGTACACGAACACTGAAGCTTTCTTT.

This clonotype has at least ten counts. This sequence joins TRBV4-1 and TRBJ2-1; TRBD2 aligns across 10 bases. This CDR3 spans 15 amino acids. The V and J ends lost 0 bases and 13 bases, in that order; junction bases with no gene match: 9. Germline lookup yields CDR1 MGHRA and CDR2 YSYEKL. CDR3 DNA sequence: TGCGCCAGCAGCCAAGATGCGACTAGCGGGCGTGACCAGTTCTTC. Its protein is CASSQDATSGRDQFF.

Ten or more counts support this clonotype. The rearrangement links TRBV11-3 to TRBJ1-1, with D maybe TRBD1 (6 bases). There are 14 residues in the CDR3. The germline V gene has CDR1 SGHNT and CDR2 YENEEA. With 3 bases removed from V and 6 bases from J, the gap between germline ends came to 14 bases. In DNA, the CDR3 is TGTGCCAGCAGCTTGATCGGGACAATGGCTGAAGCTTTCTTT. Residues: CASSLIGTMAEAFF.

Many counts were recorded for this clonotype. The V and J genes are TRBV28 and TRBJ2-1; D might be TRBD2 (5 bases). Deletions cut 1 base from V and 3 bases from J, with 10 bases between. Germline lookup yields CDR1 MDHEN and CDR2 SYDVKM. The CDR3 sequence is 15 residues long. The CDR3 DNA reads as TGTGCCAGCAGTTTATTGGTCGGAGGCTACAATGAGCAGTTCTTC. The encoded protein is CASSLLVGGYNEQFF.

This clonotype was detected ten times or more. This rearrangement joins TRBV29-1 to TRBJ2-1, with a weak D call TRBD2 (5 bases). The germline V and J ends were trimmed by 1 base and 10 bases, with 8 bases remaining between them. This CDR3 has 11 residues. Germline loops: CDR1 SQVTM, CDR2 ANQGSEA. CDR3 in amino acids: CSVEGTGEQFF. The DNA for the CDR3 is TGCAGCGTTGAAGGTACGGGGGAGCAGTTCTTC.

This clonotype has ten or more counts. The chain is built from TRBV13 and TRBJ1-1; D uncertain. The CDR3 runs to 13 residues. Germline-derived CDR1 and CDR2 are PRHDT and FYEKMQ (reference sequence). Trimming removed 4 bases from V and 0 bases from J, with 6 bases in between. CDR3 coding DNA: TGTGCCAGCAGCTCCGAATTGAACACTGAAGCTTTCTTT. Residues: CASSSELNTEAFF.

This clonotype was counted only a few times. At one boundary the junction diverges from the germline segment, which might be a read error. This chain uses TRBV4-3 with TRBJ1-2; D ambiguous. Germline V gives CDR1 LGHNA, CDR2 YSLEER. The CDR3 loop spans 16 amino acids. The CDR3 is CASNQGTVQANYGYTF. The DNA for the CDR3 is TGCGCCAGCAACCAAGGCACAGTCCAGGCGAACTATGGCTACACCTTC.

This clonotype appeared many times. This chain connects TRBV12-3 or TRBV12-4 to TRBJ1-5; D might be TRBD1 (5 bases). The CDR3 has 13 residues. Trimming stripped 6 bases from V and 6 bases from J, with 12 bases between. This CDR3 is CASRDSLGQPQHF. CDR3 DNA: TGTGCCAGCAGAGACAGTTTAGGTCAGCCCCAGCATTTT.

Many counts were recorded for this clonotype. The J gene is TRBJ1-5, the V gene TRBV5-6, with D tentatively TRBD1 (5 bases). Deletions cut 0 bases from V and 5 bases from J, with 15 bases between. The CDR3 loop spans 16 amino acids. The germline gives CDR1 SGHDT, CDR2 YYEEEE. The CDR3 region has the DNA TGTGCCAGCAGCTTGGCTGGCAGGGAGTTTCATCAGCCCCAGCATTTT. Its translation: CASSLAGREFHQPQHF.

V and J are TRBV7-9 and TRBJ2-3, with D maybe TRBD2 (5 bases). Trimming removed 1 base at V and 2 bases at J, with 10 bases between. The CDR3 covers 15 residues. The germline V gene encodes CDR1 SEHNR and CDR2 FQNEAQ (reference sequence). This chain's CDR3 is CASSLESGFTDTQYF. The CDR3 DNA reads as TGTGCCAGCAGCTTAGAAAGCGGCTTCACAGATACGCAGTATTTT.

This clonotype was counted ten times or more. This chain connects TRBV13 to TRBJ2-1; 10 bases fit TRBD2. The germline V gene has CDR1 PRHDT and CDR2 FYEKMQ (reference sequence). J lost 8 bases, V lost 5 bases, and 9 bases had no gene match. CDR3 length: 15 residues. The CDR3 DNA reads TGTGCCAGCAGCCTTAGCGGGGGGCCCTGGGATGAGCAGTTCTTC. Encoded protein: CASSLSGGPWDEQFF.